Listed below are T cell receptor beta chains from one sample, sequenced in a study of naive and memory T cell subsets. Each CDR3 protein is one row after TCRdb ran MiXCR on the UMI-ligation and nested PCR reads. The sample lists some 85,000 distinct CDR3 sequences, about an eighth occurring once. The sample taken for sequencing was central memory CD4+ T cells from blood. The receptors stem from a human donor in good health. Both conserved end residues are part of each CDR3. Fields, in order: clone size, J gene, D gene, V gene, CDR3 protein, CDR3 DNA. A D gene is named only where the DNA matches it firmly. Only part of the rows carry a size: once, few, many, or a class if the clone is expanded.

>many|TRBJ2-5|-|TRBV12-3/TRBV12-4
CASSFGLTYQETQYF
TGTGCCAGCAGTTTCGGACTAACGTACCAAGAGACCCAGTACTTC
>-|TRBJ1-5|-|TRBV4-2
CASSQVSGNQPQHF
TGTGCCAGCAGCCAAGTATCGGGAAATCAGCCCCAGCATTTT
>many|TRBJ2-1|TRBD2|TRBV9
CASSKTLGAGGNYNEQFF
TGTGCCAGCAGCAAAACCCTAGGAGCGGGGGGGAATTACAATGAGCAGTTCTTC
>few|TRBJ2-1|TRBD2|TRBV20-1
CSARGRYNEQFF
TGCAGTGCGCGGGGGAGGTACAATGAGCAGTTCTTC
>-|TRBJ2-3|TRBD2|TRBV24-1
CATSDFYAGEFTDTQYF
TGTGCCACCAGTGATTTCTATGCGGGAGAGTTCACAGATACGCAGTATTTT
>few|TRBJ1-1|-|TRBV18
CASRLLEMNTEAFF
TGTGCCAGCCGGTTATTGGAAATGAACACTGAAGCTTTCTTT
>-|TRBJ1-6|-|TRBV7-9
CASTTSGDSPLHF
TGTGCCAGCACCACCTCAGGGGATTCACCCCTCCACTTT
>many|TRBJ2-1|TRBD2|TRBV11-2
CASSRTGTRSNNEQFF
TGTGCCAGCAGCCGCACCGGGACTAGGTCGAACAATGAGCAGTTCTTC
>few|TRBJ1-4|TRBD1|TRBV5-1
CASSQRGPVEKLFF
TGCGCCAGCAGCCAAAGGGGGCCAGTTGAAAAACTGTTTTTT
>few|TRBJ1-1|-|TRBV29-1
CSGGQTGGANTEAFF
TGCAGCGGGGGCCAAACCGGGGGAGCGAACACTGAAGCTTTCTTT
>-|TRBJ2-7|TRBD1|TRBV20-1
CSARAGTGITYEQYF
TGCAGTGCTAGGGCCGGGACAGGGATTACCTACGAGCAGTACTTC
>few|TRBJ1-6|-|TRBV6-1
CASSEAIPGSKINSPLHF
TGTGCCAGCAGTGAAGCGATTCCAGGCAGCAAAATAAATTCACCCCTCCACTTT
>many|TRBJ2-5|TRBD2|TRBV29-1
CSGAGLAGVGETQYF
TGCAGCGGAGCGGGACTAGCGGGAGTTGGTGAGACCCAGTACTTC
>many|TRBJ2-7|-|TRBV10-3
CATTGDRSYEQYF
TGTGCCACGACGGGGGACAGATCCTACGAGCAGTACTTC
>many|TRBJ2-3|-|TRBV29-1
CSVDRETTDTQYF
TGCAGCGTTGACAGGGAAACCACAGATACGCAGTATTTT
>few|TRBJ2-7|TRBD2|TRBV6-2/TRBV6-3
CASRTSGISYEQYF
TGTGCCAGCAGGACTAGCGGGATCAGCTACGAGCAGTACTTC
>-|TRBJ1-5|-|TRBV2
CASMGNSNQPQHF
TGTGCCAGCATGGGGAATAGCAATCAGCCCCAGCATTTT
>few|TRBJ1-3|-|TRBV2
CASSGGSVGAGNTIYF
TGTGCCAGCAGTGGGGGCTCGGTAGGGGCTGGAAACACCATATATTTT
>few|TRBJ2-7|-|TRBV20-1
CSAEGLAREQYF
TGCAGTGCGGAAGGGCTAGCAAGGGAGCAGTACTTC
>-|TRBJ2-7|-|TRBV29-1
CSVEGGRRGLSYEQYF
TGCAGCGTGGAGGGAGGTCGTAGGGGACTCTCCTACGAGCAGTACTTC
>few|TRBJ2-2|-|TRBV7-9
CASSRGLGELFF
TGTGCCAGCAGCAGGGGTCTCGGGGAGCTGTTTTTT
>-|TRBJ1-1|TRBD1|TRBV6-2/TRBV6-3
CASSPATGVEAFF
TGTGCCAGCAGTCCGGCGACAGGGGTTGAAGCTTTCTTT
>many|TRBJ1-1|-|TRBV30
CAWSGGGGTEAFF
TGTGCCTGGAGTGGTGGAGGCGGCACTGAAGCTTTCTTT
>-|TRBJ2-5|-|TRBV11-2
CASSLDPGATQYF
TGTGCCAGCAGCTTAGATCCGGGGGCGACCCAGTACTTC
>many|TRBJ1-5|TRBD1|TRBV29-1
CSVGQGYNQPQHF
TGCAGCGTAGGACAGGGCTACAATCAGCCCCAGCATTTT
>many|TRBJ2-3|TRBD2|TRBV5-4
CASSLGLAGFTDTQYF
TGTGCCAGCAGCCTGGGACTAGCGGGATTCACAGATACGCAGTATTTT
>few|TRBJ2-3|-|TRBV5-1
CASSPTSSTDTQYF
TGCGCCAGCAGCCCGACTTCTAGCACAGATACGCAGTATTTT
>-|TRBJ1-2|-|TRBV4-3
CASSHPDSYGYTF
TGCGCCAGCAGCCATCCAGACAGCTATGGCTACACCTTC
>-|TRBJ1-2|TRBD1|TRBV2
CASRGDSYGYTF
TGTGCCAGCAGGGGGGACAGTTATGGCTACACCTTC
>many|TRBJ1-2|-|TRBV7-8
CASSLESVSNYGYTF
TGTGCCAGCAGCTTAGAGTCAGTCTCAAACTATGGCTACACCTTC
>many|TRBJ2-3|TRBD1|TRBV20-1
CSASVGRDRDSTDTQYF
TGCAGTGCTAGTGTGGGGAGGGACAGGGACAGCACAGATACGCAGTATTTT
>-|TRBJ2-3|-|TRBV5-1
CASTLNRLRTDTQYF
TGCGCCAGCACCCTTAACCGTCTCCGCACAGATACGCAGTATTTT
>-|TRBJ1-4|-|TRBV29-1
CSVEVPLGLGTNEKLFF
TGCAGCGTTGAGGTACCCTTGGGTCTCGGTACTAATGAAAAACTGTTTTTT
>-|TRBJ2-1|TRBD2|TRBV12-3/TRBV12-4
CASSLAASGSSF
TGTGCCAGCAGTTTAGCGGCTAGCGGGTCAAGCTTC
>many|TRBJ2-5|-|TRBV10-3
CAISETPDRTETQYF
TGTGCCATCAGTGAGACGCCGGACCGGACGGAGACCCAGTACTTC